This T cell receptor beta chain was documented in a study of T cells after yellow fever vaccination. Study-level background: The SMART-Seq v4 Ultra Low Input method served to prepare the low-cell-number fractions.

Germline lookup yields CDR1 SGHKS and CDR2 YYEKEE (reference sequence). The CDR3 contains 14 residues. Deletions cut 2 bases from V and 2 bases from J, with 10 bases between. By 5'RACE template switching, TCR cDNA was produced, with a universal primer site and UMIs added in the process. One entry per CDR3 protein results from TCRdb running MiXCR on the 5' RACE reads. Of about 69,000 distinct CDR3 sequences in the sample, 5% to 6.5% were seen once. Many counts were recorded for this clonotype. The sample was CD4+ T cells sorted from PBMCs, taken around 16 days after the first yellow fever vaccination. This sequence was found in a young man who received the YFV17D yellow fever vaccine. The V gene is TRBV5-5, the J gene TRBJ2-5, with D perhaps matching TRBD2 (5 bases). The CDR3 bases are TGTGCCAGCAGCTTAGCGGTTCTTCAAGAGACCCAGTACTTC. Translation: CASSLAVLQETQYF.